This T cell receptor (beta chain) is drawn from a study of CD8 T cells in Susac syndrome. Trimming shortened V by 4 bases and J by 0 bases, and 11 bases separated the two germline ends. The CDR3 is 15 residues long. Germline CDR1 is SGDLS and CDR2 is YYNGEE. Peripheral blood CD8+ and CD4+ T cells were profiled by TCR beta sequencing. Reverse transcription used about 0.45 to 1 ug RNA and random hexamers. TCRdb independently ran MiXCR on the immunoSEQ multiplex PCR reads; one entry per CDR3 protein. The sample holds roughly 150,000 distinct CDR3 sequences, approximately 94% seen once. J is TRBJ2-1 and V is TRBV9; D remains unclear. Sequencing used CD8+ T cells from PBMCs. The TCR originated in a human donor with multiple sclerosis. CDR3 in amino acids: CASSPEWASYNEQFF. The CDR3 region has the DNA TGTGCCAGCAGCCCAGAGTGGGCCTCCTACAATGAGCAGTTCTTC.